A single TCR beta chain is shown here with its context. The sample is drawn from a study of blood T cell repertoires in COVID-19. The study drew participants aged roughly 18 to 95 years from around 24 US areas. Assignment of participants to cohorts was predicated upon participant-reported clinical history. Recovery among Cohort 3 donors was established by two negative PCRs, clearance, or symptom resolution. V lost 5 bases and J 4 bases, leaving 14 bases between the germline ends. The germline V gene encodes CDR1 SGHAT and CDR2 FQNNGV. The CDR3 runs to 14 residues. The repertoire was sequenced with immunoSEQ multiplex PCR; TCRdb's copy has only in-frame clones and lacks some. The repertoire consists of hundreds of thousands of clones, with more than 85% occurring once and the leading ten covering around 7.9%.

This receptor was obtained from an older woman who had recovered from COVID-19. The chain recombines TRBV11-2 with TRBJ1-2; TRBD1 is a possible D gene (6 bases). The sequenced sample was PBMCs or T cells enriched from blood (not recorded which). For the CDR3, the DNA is TGTGCCAGCAGCCCAAACAGGGCCCTCTATGGCTACACCTTC. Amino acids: CASSPNRALYGYTF.